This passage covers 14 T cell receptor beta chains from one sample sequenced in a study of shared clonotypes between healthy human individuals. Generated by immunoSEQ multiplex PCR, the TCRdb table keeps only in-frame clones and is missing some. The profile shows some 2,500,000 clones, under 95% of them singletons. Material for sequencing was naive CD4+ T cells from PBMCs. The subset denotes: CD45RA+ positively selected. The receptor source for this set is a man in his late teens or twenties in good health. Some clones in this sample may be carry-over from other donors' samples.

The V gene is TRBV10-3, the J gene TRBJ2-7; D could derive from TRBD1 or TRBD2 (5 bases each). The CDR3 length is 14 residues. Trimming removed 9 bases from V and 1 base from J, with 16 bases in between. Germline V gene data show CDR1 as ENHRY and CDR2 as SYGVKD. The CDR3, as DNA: TGTGCCATTGCCTCCGGGACGCTATCCTACGAGCAGTACTTC. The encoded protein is CAIASGTLSYEQYF.

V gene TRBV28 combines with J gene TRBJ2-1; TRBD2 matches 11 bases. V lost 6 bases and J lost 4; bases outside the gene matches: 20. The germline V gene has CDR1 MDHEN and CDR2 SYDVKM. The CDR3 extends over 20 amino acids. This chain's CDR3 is CASRRTFLAGGPEGYNEQFF. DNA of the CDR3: TGTGCCAGCAGACGCACCTTTTTAGCGGGAGGGCCGGAGGGGTACAATGAGCAGTTCTTC.

CDR3 region: CASSESPGADTQYF. Here the CDR3 DNA reads TGCGCCAGCAGTGAGTCCCCGGGGGCAGATACGCAGTATTTT. This sequence joins TRBV10-1 and TRBJ2-3, with a tentative D call TRBD2 (6 bases). The CDR3 is 14 residues long. V shed 0 bases and J shed 4 bases, with 8 bases lying between them. Germline lookup yields CDR1 WNHNN and CDR2 SYGVQD (reference sequence).

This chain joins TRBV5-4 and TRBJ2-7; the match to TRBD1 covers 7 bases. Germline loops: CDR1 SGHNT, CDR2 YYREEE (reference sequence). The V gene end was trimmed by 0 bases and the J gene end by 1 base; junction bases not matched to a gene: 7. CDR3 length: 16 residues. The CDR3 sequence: CASSLGPGQTSYEQYF. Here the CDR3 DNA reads TGTGCCAGCAGCTTGGGACCGGGACAGACTTCCTACGAGCAGTACTTC.

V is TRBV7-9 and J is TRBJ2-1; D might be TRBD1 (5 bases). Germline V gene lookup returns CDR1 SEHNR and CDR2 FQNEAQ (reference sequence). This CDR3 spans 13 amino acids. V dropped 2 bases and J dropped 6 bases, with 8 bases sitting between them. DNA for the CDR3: TGTGCCAGCAGCTTAAAGGGGTTCAATGAGCAGTTCTTC. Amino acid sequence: CASSLKGFNEQFF. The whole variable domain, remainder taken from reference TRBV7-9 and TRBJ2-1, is DTGVSQNPRHKITKRGQNVTFRCDPISEHNRLYWYRQTLGQGPEFLTYFQNEAQLEKSRLLSDRFSAERPKGSFSTLEIQRTEQGDSAMYLCASSLKGFNEQFFGPGTRLTVL.

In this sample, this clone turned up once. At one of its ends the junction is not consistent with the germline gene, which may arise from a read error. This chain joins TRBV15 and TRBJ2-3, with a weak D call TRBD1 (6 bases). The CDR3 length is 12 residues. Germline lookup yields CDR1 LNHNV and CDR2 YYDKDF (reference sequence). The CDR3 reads CATSGAIGRQDF. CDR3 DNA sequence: TGTGCCACCAGCGGTGCTATAGGACGACAGGATTTT.

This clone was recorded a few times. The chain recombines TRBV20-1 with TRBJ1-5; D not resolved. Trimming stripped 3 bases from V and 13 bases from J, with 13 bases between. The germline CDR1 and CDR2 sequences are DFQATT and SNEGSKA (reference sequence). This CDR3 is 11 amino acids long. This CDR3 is CSARSQDLQHF. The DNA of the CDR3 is TGCAGTGCTAGGTCCCAGGACCTACAGCATTTT.

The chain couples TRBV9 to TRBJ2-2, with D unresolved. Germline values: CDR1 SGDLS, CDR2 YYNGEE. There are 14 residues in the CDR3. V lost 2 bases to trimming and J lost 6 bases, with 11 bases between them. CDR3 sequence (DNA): TGTGCCAGCAGCGTGGGGTTGTGGGCCGGGGAGCTGTTTTTT. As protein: CASSVGLWAGELFF.

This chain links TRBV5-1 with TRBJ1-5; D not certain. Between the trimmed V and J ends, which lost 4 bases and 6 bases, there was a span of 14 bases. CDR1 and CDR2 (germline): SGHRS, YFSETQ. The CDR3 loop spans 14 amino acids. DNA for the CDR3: TGCGCCAGCAGCGAGGACCCTTGGGGTCAGCCCCAGCATTTT. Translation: CASSEDPWGQPQHF.

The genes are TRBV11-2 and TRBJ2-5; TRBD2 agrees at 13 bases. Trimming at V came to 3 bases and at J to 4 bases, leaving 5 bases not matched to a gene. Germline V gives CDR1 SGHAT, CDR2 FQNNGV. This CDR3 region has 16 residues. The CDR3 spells CASSFGLAGVGETQYF. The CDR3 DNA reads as TGTGCCAGCAGCTTCGGACTAGCGGGAGTGGGAGAGACCCAGTACTTC.

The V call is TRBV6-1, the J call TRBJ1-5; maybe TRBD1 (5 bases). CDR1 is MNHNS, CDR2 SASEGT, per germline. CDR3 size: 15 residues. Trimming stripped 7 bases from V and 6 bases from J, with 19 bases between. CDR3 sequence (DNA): TGTGCCAGCATACCAGGGTCATTACCCAGTCAGCCCCAGCATTTT. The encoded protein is CASIPGSLPSQPQHF.

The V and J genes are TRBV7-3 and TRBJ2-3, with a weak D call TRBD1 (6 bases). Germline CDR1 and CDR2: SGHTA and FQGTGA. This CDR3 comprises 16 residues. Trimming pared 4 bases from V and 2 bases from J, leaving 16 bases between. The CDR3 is CASSSNTGKPTDTQYF. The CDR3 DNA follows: TGTGCCAGCAGCTCGAATACAGGGAAGCCCACAGATACGCAGTATTTT.

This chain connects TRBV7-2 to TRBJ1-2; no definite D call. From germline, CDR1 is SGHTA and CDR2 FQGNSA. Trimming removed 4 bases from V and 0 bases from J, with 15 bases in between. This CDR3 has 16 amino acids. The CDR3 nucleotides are TGTGCCAGCAGCTGTATCGGGCCTCCAGCTAACTATGGCTACACCTTC. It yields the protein CASSCIGPPANYGYTF.

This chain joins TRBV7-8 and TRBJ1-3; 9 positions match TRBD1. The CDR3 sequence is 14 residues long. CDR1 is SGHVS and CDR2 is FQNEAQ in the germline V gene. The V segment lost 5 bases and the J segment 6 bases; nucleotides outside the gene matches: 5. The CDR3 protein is CASSLRDRVNTIYF. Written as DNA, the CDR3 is TGTGCCAGCAGCCTACGGGACAGGGTAAACACCATATATTTT.